Following are 30 T cell receptor beta chains from one sample sequenced in a study of PD-1 blockade in classical Hodgkin lymphoma. Every one of the patients relapsed after autologous stem cell transplantation (brentuximab vedotin exposure was variable). The method was immunoSEQ multiplex PCR; TCRdb's version includes in-frame clones alone and lacks a portion of them. The sample has 20,000 to 25,000 clones, roughly 72% seen once; the top ten hold 20% to 25%. This specimen consisted of peripheral blood mononuclear cells (PBMCs), obtained at baseline. All receptors come from a human donor with classical Hodgkin lymphoma.

The chain uses TRBV11-2 and TRBJ2-7; 7 bases line up with TRBD2. Looked up from germline, CDR1 is SGHAT and CDR2 is FQNNGV. The CDR3 loop spans 15 amino acids. Trimming at V came to 3 bases and at J to 2 bases, leaving 7 bases not matched to a gene. DNA of the CDR3: TGTGCCAGCAGCTTTAGGGCTAGCGGCACCTACGAGCAGTACTTC. Protein product: CASSFRASGTYEQYF.

J is TRBJ2-6 and V is TRBV6-6, with D perhaps TRBD1 (6 bases). CDR3 length: 15 amino acids. The germline V and J ends were trimmed by 4 bases and 2 bases, with 9 bases remaining between them. Looked up from germline, CDR1 is MNHNY and CDR2 is SVGAGI (reference sequence). In nucleotides, the CDR3 is TGTGCCAGCAGTTGGGACATCCCTGGGGCCAACGTCCTGACTTTC. Protein product: CASSWDIPGANVLTF.

V and J are TRBV30 and TRBJ1-5, with 12 bases lining up with TRBD1. The CDR3 sequence is 17 residues long. The germline V gene encodes CDR1 GTSNPN and CDR2 SVGIG (reference sequence). Trimming cost V 1 base and J 0 bases; bases outside gene matches: 4. The CDR3 region has the DNA TGTGCCTGGAGTGAAGGGACAGGGGGCCTTAGCAATCAGCCCCAGCATTTT. Its protein product is CAWSEGTGGLSNQPQHF. The entire variable domain, with the rest obtained from reference TRBV30 and TRBJ1-5, is as follows: SQTIHQWPATLVQPVGSPLSLECTVEGTSNPNLYWYRQAAGRGLQLLFYSVGIGQISSEVPQNLSASRPQDRQFILSSKKLLLSDSGFYLCAWSEGTGGLSNQPQHFGDGTRLSIL.

The rearrangement uses TRBV5-4 and TRBJ1-1, with D possibly being TRBD1 (5 bases). Germline lookup yields CDR1 SGHNT and CDR2 YYREEE (reference sequence). V was clipped by 4 bases and J by 0 bases, with 13 bases between them. The CDR3 is made up of 15 amino acids. In DNA, the CDR3 is TGTGCCAGCAGCGGGGGAGTGACTATGAACACTGAAGCTTTCTTT. Translating gives CASSGGVTMNTEAFF.

The gene calls are TRBV21-1 and TRBJ2-5; the listed D gene, TRBD2, was not tested against the DNA. TRBV21-1 corresponds to a pseudogene. This CDR3 region has 10 residues. The CDR3 nucleotides are TGTGCCAGCAGATCGGAGACCCAGTACTTC. It encodes CASRSETQYF.

The V and J genes are TRBV2 and TRBJ2-5; TRBD1 aligns across 8 bases. Trimming removed 7 bases from V and 2 bases from J; junction bases left unmatched: 15. Germline CDR1 reads SNHLY; CDR2 reads FYNNEI. The CDR3 runs to 17 residues. CDR3 sequence: CASTLDREFNTQETQYF. CDR3 sequence (DNA): TGTGCCAGCACTTTGGACAGGGAGTTTAATACGCAAGAGACCCAGTACTTC. The full variable domain, rest sourced from reference TRBV2 and TRBJ2-5, is EPEVTQTPSHQVTQMGQEVILRCVPISNHLYFYWYRQILGQKVEFLVSFYNNEISEKSEIFDDQFSVERPDGSNFTLKIRSTKLEDSAMYFCASTLDREFNTQETQYFGPGTRLLVL.

This clone was seen a few times. The rearrangement uses TRBV19 and TRBJ1-1; 7 bases fit TRBD1. The CDR3 has 15 residues. J was trimmed by 0 bases and V by 7 bases; bases with no gene match: 8. CDR1 is LNHDA, CDR2 SQIVND, per germline (reference sequence). CDR3 bases: TGTGCCAGTACCGGTTCAGGGGGGGTGAACACTGAAGCTTTCTTT. As protein: CASTGSGGVNTEAFF.

The chain employs TRBV9 and TRBJ2-3; 12 nucleotides line up with TRBD2. Per germline, CDR1 SGDLS and CDR2 YYNGEE. This CDR3 has 18 residues. The junction had 10 bases not matched to a gene; V was cut back by 0 bases and J by 5 bases. CDR3 loop: CASSVEVTSGRRGDTQYF. In DNA, the CDR3 is TGTGCCAGCAGCGTAGAGGTGACTAGCGGGAGACGAGGAGATACGCAGTATTTT. Combining the CDR3 with reference TRBV9 and TRBJ2-3 gives the whole variable domain DSGVTQTPKHLITATGQRVTLRCSPRSGDLSVYWYQQSLDQGLQFLIQYYNGEERAKGNILERFSAQQFPDLHSELNLSSLELGDSALYFCASSVEVTSGRRGDTQYFGPGTRLTVL.

This clone was observed a few times. The chain employs TRBV29-1 and TRBJ1-1; D is perhaps TRBD1 (5 bases). The CDR3 spans 10 residues. V lost 3 bases and J lost 8, with 7 bases in between. Germline V gene data show CDR1 as SQVTM and CDR2 as ANQGSEA. Here the CDR3 DNA reads TGCAGCGTTGAGTGGGGGGAAGCTTTCTTT. Protein product: CSVEWGEAFF. The complete variable domain, with remaining parts taken from reference TRBV29-1 and TRBJ1-1, reads SAVISQKPSRDICQRGTSLTIQCQVDSQVTMMFWYRQQPGQSLTLIATANQGSEATYESGFVIDKFPISRPNLTFSTLTVSNMSPEDSSIYLCSVEWGEAFFGQGTRLTVV.

The genes are TRBV11-3 and TRBJ2-7; TRBD1 or TRBD2 may be the D gene (6 bases each). Germline CDR1 is SGHNT and CDR2 is YENEEA. Trimming stripped 4 bases from V and 2 bases from J, with 21 bases between. CDR3 length: 17 residues. CDR3 region: CASSSRGRQQGPYEQYF. CDR3 nucleotides: TGTGCCAGCAGCTCGAGGGGGAGGCAACAGGGTCCCTACGAGCAGTACTTC.

The CDR3 sequence: CASSLAGYYNEQFF. CDR3 DNA: TGTGCCAGCAGTCTAGCGGGGTATTACAATGAGCAGTTCTTC. The chain couples TRBV25-1 to TRBJ2-1; TRBD2 matches 9 bases. V gave up 5 bases and J gave up 4 bases; unmatched junction bases: 3. The germline CDR1 and CDR2 sequences are MGHDK and SYGVNS. CDR3 length: 14 residues.

This rearrangement joins TRBV27 to TRBJ2-1; D is uncertain. Looked up from germline, CDR1 is MNHEY and CDR2 is SMNVEV (reference sequence). CDR3 length equals 13 residues. The V and J ends lost 5 bases and 8 bases respectively, with 13 bases between them. CDR3 DNA sequence: TGTGCCAGCAGTCTCCAGGCTCTAGATGAGCAGTTCTTC. Amino acid sequence: CASSLQALDEQFF.

The chain is built from TRBV28 and TRBJ2-1; TRBD2 matches 9 bases. Germline loops: CDR1 MDHEN, CDR2 SYDVKM. This CDR3 has 16 amino acids. J was trimmed by 5 bases and V by 3 bases; bases with no gene match: 8. The CDR3 protein is CASSFPPLAGHNEQFF. CDR3 in DNA: TGTGCCAGCAGTTTCCCCCCGCTAGCGGGACACAATGAGCAGTTCTTC.

The chain employs TRBV2 and TRBJ2-1, with 7 bases fitting TRBD2. The CDR3 length is 14 residues. Losses at the gene ends were 4 bases for V and 5 bases for J; bases not matched to a gene: 5. The V gene's germline CDR1 is SNHLY and CDR2 FYNNEI. CDR3 DNA sequence: TGTGCCAGCAGTGGCTCGGGGGGAAACAATGAGCAGTTCTTC. Its protein product is CASSGSGGNNEQFF.

This sequence joins TRBV5-1 and TRBJ1-3; TRBD1 matches at 8 bases. CDR1 is SGHRS and CDR2 is YFSETQ in the germline V gene. The CDR3 spans 14 residues. Trimming removed 4 bases from V and 5 bases from J; junction bases left unmatched: 5. CDR3 bases: TGCGCCAGCAGCATCGGACAGGGTAGAAACACCATATATTTT. It is translated as CASSIGQGRNTIYF.

V is TRBV6-5 and J is TRBJ1-1, with D maybe TRBD1 (6 bases). CDR3 length: 14 amino acids. V lost 4 bases to trimming and J lost 4 bases, with 13 bases between them. Germline values: CDR1 MNHEY, CDR2 SVGAGI. The CDR3 nucleotides are TGTGCCAGCAGTTCCAGGGGTTATAGCACTGAAGCTTTCTTT. Amino acid sequence: CASSSRGYSTEAFF.

The count of this clone is one. The chain links TRBV11-3 to TRBJ2-2; 7 nucleotides align to TRBD1. CDR1 is SGHNT, CDR2 YENEEA, per germline. The ends lost 4 bases at V and 5 bases at J; junction bases unmatched: 7. The CDR3 is 15 residues long. CDR3 protein: CASSSGQPGTGELFF. Here the CDR3 DNA reads TGTGCCAGCAGCTCGGGACAGCCTGGGACCGGGGAGCTGTTTTTT.

The gene calls are TRBV5-4 and TRBJ2-2, with a weak D call TRBD2 (6 bases). The CDR3 consists of 15 residues. V lost 2 bases, J lost 0 bases, and 8 bases lay in between. CDR1 and CDR2 from the germline V gene are SGHNT and YYREEE (reference sequence). The CDR3 DNA reads as TGTGCCAGCAGCTTAGCGGGTGCGAACACCGGGGAGCTGTTTTTT. Translating it yields CASSLAGANTGELFF.

Judged by abundance, this clone is medium-sized. The chain has TRBV19 and TRBJ2-7; tentatively, D is TRBD1 (6 bases). The germline CDR1 and CDR2 sequences are LNHDA and SQIVND (reference sequence). CDR3 length: 15 residues. The ends were cut back, 1 base at V and 2 bases at J, with 12 bases in the middle. This CDR3 is CASSIAPGAPYEQYF. CDR3 nucleotide sequence: TGTGCCAGTAGTATAGCCCCAGGGGCCCCCTACGAGCAGTACTTC. Full variable domain (outside the CDR3, taken from reference TRBV19 and TRBJ2-7): DGGITQSPKYLFRKEGQNVTLSCEQNLNHDAMYWYRQDPGQGLRLIYYSQIVNDFQKGDIAEGYSVSREKKESFPLTVTSAQKNPTAFYLCASSIAPGAPYEQYFGPGTRLTVT.

V gene TRBV4-1 combines with J gene TRBJ1-2; D may be TRBD1 (5 bases). The germline V gene encodes CDR1 MGHRA and CDR2 YSYEKL. Trimming took off 1 base at V and 3 bases at J, with 15 bases between the two ends. The CDR3 extends over 16 amino acids. For the CDR3, the DNA is TGCGCCAGCAGCCAAGCTGGCTTTCTGGGGGACTATGGCTACACCTTC. As protein: CASSQAGFLGDYGYTF.

The V call is TRBV27, the J call TRBJ1-1, with 10 bases matching TRBD1. The V and J ends lost 5 bases and 6 bases, in that order; junction bases with no gene match: 6. Germline V gives CDR1 MNHEY, CDR2 SMNVEV (reference sequence). This CDR3 has 14 residues. The CDR3 region is CASSATDRGSEAFF. The CDR3, as DNA: TGTGCCAGCAGTGCGACGGACAGGGGGTCTGAAGCTTTCTTT.

V is TRBV7-9 and J is TRBJ2-3; D perhaps matches TRBD2 (5 bases). This CDR3 is 14 amino acids long. Germline-derived CDR1 and CDR2 are SEHNR and FQNEAQ (reference sequence). Trimming removed 5 bases from V and 0 bases from J, with 9 bases in between. Here the CDR3 reads CASSISVSTDTQYF. In nucleotides, the CDR3 is TGTGCCAGCAGCATTAGCGTTAGCACAGATACGCAGTATTTT.

This chain uses TRBV5-6 with TRBJ1-5; no firm D call. Germline V CDR1 and CDR2: SGHDT, YYEEEE. Trimming cost V 0 bases and J 3 bases, with 7 bases left between them. The CDR3 covers 14 residues. The CDR3: CASSLAGPNQPQHF. In nucleotides, the CDR3 is TGTGCCAGCAGCTTGGCAGGCCCCAATCAGCCCCAGCATTTT.

This clone was counted only a few times. The V call is TRBV19, the J call TRBJ2-2; tentatively, D is TRBD1 (5 bases). Germline assignment: CDR1 LNHDA and CDR2 SQIVND (reference sequence). This CDR3 is 15 amino acids long. V was cut by 5 bases and J by 0 bases, with 10 bases left in between. The CDR3 DNA reads TGTGCCAGTAGTGGGGCGGTCCCGAACACCGGGGAGCTGTTTTTT. Amino acid sequence: CASSGAVPNTGELFF.

This chain links TRBV6-5 with TRBJ1-6; no reliable D call. V lost 2 bases and J 5 bases, leaving 7 bases between the germline ends. The CDR3 covers 14 residues. From germline, CDR1 is MNHEY and CDR2 SVGAGI. The CDR3 coding sequence is TGTGCCAGCAGTTACCAGCAAAATAATTCACCCCTCCACTTT. Translated: CASSYQQNNSPLHF.

The chain employs TRBV7-2 and TRBJ1-1, with D possibly being TRBD1 (6 bases). The CDR3 sequence is 16 residues long. Germline CDR1 and CDR2: SGHTA and FQGNSA. V was shortened by 3 bases and J by 5 bases, with 19 bases between the two germline ends. The CDR3 coding sequence is TGTGCCAGCAGCTTGCCCGGGGAGGGTAGGGGGACTGAAGCTTTCTTT. Protein sequence: CASSLPGEGRGTEAFF.

This clone showed up just once. The junction departs from the called germline gene at one end, perhaps through a read error. This sequence joins TRBV7-2 and TRBJ2-7; D gene uncertain. Germline values: CDR1 SGHTA, CDR2 FQGNSA. This CDR3 is 12 amino acids long. The CDR3 loop is CASSTDTRLPLF. CDR3 in DNA: TGTGCCAGCAGCACCGATACAAGGTTACCTCTCTTC.

This chain connects TRBV4-1 to TRBJ2-1, with 14 positions matching TRBD2. Germline V gives CDR1 MGHRA, CDR2 YSYEKL. The J segment lost 7 bases and the V segment lost 4 bases, leaving 9 bases of the junction unmatched. The CDR3 has 17 amino acids. The CDR3 is CASSRMGLAGVENEQFF. CDR3 nucleotides: TGCGCCAGCAGCCGGATGGGACTAGCGGGAGTTGAGAATGAGCAGTTCTTC.

The chain carries TRBV27 and TRBJ2-1; D might be TRBD2 (6 bases). Per germline, CDR1 MNHEY and CDR2 SMNVEV (reference sequence). The CDR3 totals 15 residues. The germline V and J ends were trimmed by 6 bases and 4 bases, with 16 bases remaining between them. CDR3 amino acids: CASSTVGGPYNEQFF. DNA for the CDR3: TGTGCCAGCAGCACCGTAGGAGGGCCTTACAATGAGCAGTTCTTC.

The genes are TRBV9 and TRBJ1-5; D not certain. The CDR3 runs to 14 residues. Germline CDR1 SGDLS, CDR2 YYNGEE. The V gene lost 4 bases and the J gene lost 0 bases, with 8 bases spanning the gap. The CDR3 region is CASSSYDSNQPQHF. The DNA of the CDR3 is TGTGCCAGCAGCTCGTACGATAGCAATCAGCCCCAGCATTTT.